One and the same sample provided the 30 T cell receptor beta chains below, sequenced in a study of blood T cells in healthy people across ages. A J-beta primer mix and a sample-barcoded 5' primer were used in a second PCR of roughly 7 to 12 cycles. TCRdb reprocessed the 5' RACE reads with MiXCR, giving one entry per CDR3 protein. The sample holds fewer than 2,000,000 distinct CDR3 sequences, roughly 30% seen once. Material: blood. All receptors derive from a woman aged 25 to 39 in good health.

This clonotype has just a few counts. The gene calls are TRBV20-1 and TRBJ1-1; no definite D call. Between the trimmed V and J ends, which lost 2 bases and 1 base, there was a span of 8 bases. The CDR3 length is 13 residues. CDR1 and CDR2 from the germline V gene are DFQATT and SNEGSKA (reference sequence). Here the CDR3 reads CSARSLGNTEAFF. DNA of the CDR3: TGCAGTGCTAGATCGCTTGGGAACACTGAAGCTTTCTTT.

This clonotype was recorded only once. This could be a read error, since a much larger clone is one nucleotide away. The chain joins TRBV20-1 to TRBJ2-5; 9 nucleotides agree with TRBD1. The CDR3 runs 12 residues. The germline CDR1 and CDR2 sequences are DFQATT and SNEGSKA (reference sequence). J gave up 5 bases and V 5 bases, and 3 bases lay outside the gene matches. CDR3 amino acids: CSALDRGETQYF. The CDR3 nucleotides read TGCAGTGCTCTGGACAGGGGTGAGACCCAGTACTTC.

The genes are TRBV4-2 and TRBJ1-4; TRBD1 matches at 8 bases. Trimming took 0 bases from V and 4 from J; bases not matched to a gene: 16. The CDR3 length is 20 residues. Germline V CDR1 and CDR2: LGHNA, YNFKEQ. CDR3 in DNA: TGTGCCAGCAGCCAAGATACCCCAGGGGGCTCTTCCGCAAGTAATGAAAAACTGTTTTTT. It specifies CASSQDTPGGSSASNEKLFF.

The chain combines TRBV21-1 with TRBJ2-1. TRBV21-1 is flagged as a pseudogene. The CDR3 loop spans 16 amino acids. Written as DNA, the CDR3 is TGTGCCAGCAGCAAAGTAGATCAGGTACCATACAATGAGCAGTTCTTC. Translated, it gives CASSKVDQVPYNEQFF.

The CDR3 protein is CSAASSYEQYF. CDR3 DNA sequence: TGCAGCGCTGCCAGCTCCTACGAGCAGTACTTC. The rearrangement joins TRBV29-1 to TRBJ2-7; D remains unclear. CDR1 and CDR2 (germline): SQVTM, ANQGSEA. This CDR3 is 11 amino acids long. V lost 7 bases and J 0 bases, leaving 7 bases between the germline ends.

The rearrangement links TRBV20-1 to TRBJ2-3; D remains ambiguous. The V end was cut by 3 bases, the J end by 3 bases, with 10 bases between. CDR1 and CDR2 (germline): DFQATT, SNEGSKA (reference sequence). The CDR3 runs to 13 residues. The CDR3 region is CSARSPLTDTQYF. CDR3 coding DNA: TGCAGTGCTAGGAGCCCGCTTACAGATACGCAGTATTTT.

In DNA form, the CDR3 reads TGTGCCAGCAGCTTAATATCGCCGTGGGCGGAGGGGTCTGGGGCCAACGTCCTGACTTTC. Translated, it gives CASSLISPWAEGSGANVLTF. The genes are TRBV7-2 and TRBJ2-6; perhaps TRBD2 as D (6 bases). Germline V gene sequence: CDR1 SGHTA, CDR2 FQGNSA. Trimming removed 2 bases at V and 1 base at J, with 21 bases between. This CDR3 spans 20 amino acids.

This clonotype was detected only a few times. The chain combines TRBV10-3 with TRBJ2-1; maybe TRBD1 (6 bases). CDR3 length: 15 amino acids. Trimming shortened V by 2 bases and J by 2 bases, and 10 bases separated the two germline ends. CDR1 is ENHRY, CDR2 SYGVKD, per germline. The CDR3 loop is CAISEGQPTYNEQFF. Here the CDR3 DNA reads TGTGCCATCAGTGAGGGACAGCCCACCTACAATGAGCAGTTCTTC.

In its sample, this clonotype was seen a few times. CDR3 in DNA: TGTGCCAGCACCCTCGACCCAACTCATAGGGGCACCGGGGAGCTGTTTTTT. The encoded protein is CASTLDPTHRGTGELFF. This chain uses TRBV12-3 or TRBV12-4 with TRBJ2-2; weak D call: TRBD1 (5 bases). V shed 7 bases and J shed 4 bases, with 22 bases lying between them. The CDR3 totals 17 residues.

The rearrangement uses TRBV29-1 and TRBJ2-5; TRBD2 matches at 7 bases. The closer fit of TRBJ2-1 to the DNA end suggests the J call may be wrong. This CDR3 comprises 16 residues. Germline V gene lookup returns CDR1 SQVTM and CDR2 ANQGSEA. The CDR3 here is CSVEVLREGFQETQFF. In DNA, the CDR3 is TGCAGCGTTGAGGTCCTGAGGGAGGGCTTTCAAGAGACCCAGTTCTTC.

This clonotype showed up just a few times. The rearrangement joins TRBV27 to TRBJ2-3; D is tentatively TRBD1 or TRBD2 (5 bases each). V was trimmed by 6 bases and J by 6 bases, leaving 16 bases between them. CDR1 and CDR2 (germline): MNHEY, SMNVEV (reference sequence). The CDR3 covers 14 residues. The CDR3 sequence: CASSHDWGKDTQYF. The CDR3 nucleotides read TGTGCCAGCAGCCACGACTGGGGGAAGGATACGCAGTATTTT.

This rearrangement joins TRBV2 to TRBJ2-4, with D possibly TRBD1 on 5 matching bases. The CDR3 runs 17 residues. Trimming removed 6 bases from V and 1 base from J, with 19 bases in between. Germline V gene data show CDR1 as SNHLY and CDR2 as FYNNEI. The CDR3 region has the DNA TGTGCCAGCAGCCCTGGACATCTCGGAGTGGCCAAAAACATTCAGTACTTC. It is translated as CASSPGHLGVAKNIQYF.

The chain carries TRBV5-4 and TRBJ2-5; D perhaps matches TRBD1 (5 bases). Deletions cut 1 base from V and 2 bases from J, with 9 bases between. Germline V lookup: CDR1 SGHNT, CDR2 YYREEE (reference sequence). The CDR3 spans 14 residues. CDR3 nucleotides: TGTGCCAGCAGCTTGAAGGACATGCAAGAGACCCAGTACTTC. It codes for CASSLKDMQETQYF.

J is TRBJ1-2 and V is TRBV18; D gene unclear. The germline V gene encodes CDR1 KGHSH and CDR2 LQKENI. V was trimmed by 3 bases and J by 6 bases, leaving 5 bases between them. This CDR3 region has 11 residues. The CDR3: CASSPDDGYTF. CDR3 nucleotide sequence: TGTGCCAGCTCACCTGACGATGGCTACACCTTC.

This chain uses TRBV25-1 with TRBJ1-6; D might be TRBD1 (6 bases). Germline V gene data show CDR1 as MGHDK and CDR2 as SYGVNS. Trimming removed 2 bases at V and 7 bases at J, with 15 bases between. The CDR3 has 16 residues. As DNA, the CDR3 is TGTGCCAGCAGTGAACGGGGCGGACAGAAGAATTCACCCCTCCACTTT. It specifies CASSERGGQKNSPLHF.

Regarding this clonotype: A much larger clonotype is one base distant, so this may be a read error. The gene calls are TRBV29-1 and TRBJ1-2, with TRBD1 identical over 7 bases. Germline CDR1 and CDR2: SQVTM and ANQGSEA. V was clipped by 4 bases and J by 4 bases; unmatched bases: 6. The CDR3 extends over 13 amino acids. The CDR3 here is CSVALGQSYGYTF. CDR3 sequence (DNA): TGCAGCGTTGCGTTGGGACAGTCCTATGGCTACACCTTC.

Concerning this clonotype itself: A read error is possible here, since a much larger clone lies one base away. The rearrangement uses TRBV27 and TRBJ2-1, with D perhaps being TRBD1 or TRBD2 (5 bases each). Deletions cut 4 bases from V and 10 bases from J, with 8 bases between. This CDR3 is 11 amino acids long. From germline, CDR1 is MNHEY and CDR2 SMNVEV (reference sequence). The DNA for the CDR3 is TGTGCCAGCAGTTGGGGGAGCGAGCAGTTCTTC. Encoded protein: CASSWGSEQFF.

This clonotype was seen a handful of times. The chain links TRBV20-1 to TRBJ2-5; no definite D call. The CDR3 has 12 residues. V lost 0 bases and J lost 5, with 7 bases in between. Germline CDR1 reads DFQATT; CDR2 reads SNEGSKA (reference sequence). CDR3 residues: CSARERAETQYF. The CDR3 coding sequence is TGCAGTGCTAGAGAAAGGGCCGAGACCCAGTACTTC.

Details on this clonotype: Given the absence of the conserved phenylalanine or tryptophan at the CDR3 end, a read error is likely. The J gene is TRBJ2-3, the V gene TRBV9; 10 nucleotides align to TRBD2. CDR1 is SGDLS and CDR2 is YYNGEE in the germline V gene. The CDR3 runs 14 residues. The chain's CDR3 is CAGSVGLAADTQYV. DNA of the CDR3: TGTGCCGGCAGCGTCGGACTAGCGGCAGATACGCAGTATGTT.

This clonotype was seen only a few times. The chain combines TRBV5-6 with TRBJ2-5, with a possible D match to TRBD1 (6 bases). The CDR3 has 15 residues. Trimming pared 0 bases from V and 4 bases from J, leaving 13 bases between. The germline gives CDR1 SGHDT, CDR2 YYEEEE. The CDR3, as DNA: TGTGCCAGCAGCTTGGCCAACAGGGTCGCAGAGACCCAGTACTTC. Translated: CASSLANRVAETQYF.

The chain links TRBV28 to TRBJ2-3; no reliable D call. Trimming left V 6 bases short and J 6 bases short, with 19 bases between. This CDR3 has 15 amino acids. Germline lookup yields CDR1 MDHEN and CDR2 SYDVKM. CDR3 region: CASSPGTLQTDTQYF. The CDR3 bases are TGTGCCAGCAGCCCCGGTACGCTTCAAACGGATACGCAGTATTTT.

V gene TRBV5-1 combines with J gene TRBJ2-7; D is perhaps TRBD2 (5 bases). This CDR3 region has 15 residues. V was cut by 4 bases and J by 0 bases, with 14 bases left in between. Germline CDR1 and CDR2: SGHRS and YFSETQ. The CDR3 reads CASSQNSGSSYEQYF. Written as DNA, the CDR3 is TGCGCCAGCAGCCAGAATAGTGGGAGCTCCTACGAGCAGTACTTC.

This sequence joins TRBV30 and TRBJ2-5; 7 bases fit TRBD1. TRBJ2-7 matches the DNA end more closely, so the J call is doubtful. Germline loops: CDR1 GTSNPN, CDR2 SVGIG (reference sequence). CDR3 size: 15 residues. CDR3 coding DNA: TGTGCCTGGAGTGTAGTGCTGACAGGGCCCTACGAGCAGTACTTC. It translates to CAWSVVLTGPYEQYF.

This chain joins TRBV6-5 and TRBJ2-5; a weak D match, TRBD1 (6 bases). The CDR3 runs to 14 residues. Germline V lookup: CDR1 MNHEY, CDR2 SVGAGI. V dropped 5 bases and J dropped 1 base, with 11 bases sitting between them. The CDR3 loop reads CASSMGALQETQYF. The CDR3 DNA is TGTGCCAGCAGTATGGGGGCCCTCCAAGAGACCCAGTACTTC.

The gene calls are TRBV20-1 and TRBJ2-7; 8 bases align to TRBD1. The germline V gene encodes CDR1 DFQATT and CDR2 SNEGSKA (reference sequence). The CDR3 has 13 amino acids. Germline trimming cut 4 bases from V and 7 bases from J; bases unmatched to any gene: 9. CDR3 coding DNA: TGCAGTGCTATCAGGACAGGGTTGGGGGAGCAGTACTTC. It translates to CSAIRTGLGEQYF.

In this sample, this clonotype turned up many times. The CDR3 coding sequence is TGTGCCAGCAGCTTATACCGAGCGGGAGCTGGGGCCAACGTCCTGACTTTC. Translating it yields CASSLYRAGAGANVLTF. This chain connects TRBV7-9 to TRBJ2-6; 8 nucleotides align to TRBD2. Trimming removed 2 bases from V and 2 bases from J; junction bases left unmatched: 5. Germline-derived CDR1 and CDR2 are SEHNR and FQNEAQ (reference sequence). This CDR3 is 17 amino acids long.

This clonotype has just a few counts. The V gene is TRBV6-1, the J gene TRBJ2-3; 9 bases agree with TRBD2. V lost 2 bases to trimming and J lost 6 bases; unmatched junction nucleotides: 6. Germline V gives CDR1 MNHNS, CDR2 SASEGT. The CDR3 runs 15 residues. CDR3 bases: TGTGCCAGCAGTGAATTTGCGGGAGGGTTGGATACGCAGTATTTT. Translation: CASSEFAGGLDTQYF.

The genes are TRBV5-1 and TRBJ1-1; 7 bases fit TRBD1. Trimming cost V 2 bases and J 2 bases; bases outside gene matches: 6. This CDR3 comprises 15 residues. Germline CDR1 and CDR2: SGHRS and YFSETQ. CDR3 protein: CASSFSQGRNTEAFF. The CDR3 DNA reads TGCGCCAGCAGCTTTTCACAGGGGCGAAACACTGAAGCTTTCTTT.

This clonotype has a count of ten or more. The V and J genes are TRBV6-1 and TRBJ2-7, with TRBD1 identical over 8 bases. This CDR3 has 14 residues. CDR1 and CDR2 from the germline V gene are MNHNS and SASEGT. The V and J ends lost 6 bases and 1 base, in that order; junction bases with no gene match: 5. For the CDR3, the DNA is TGTGCCAGCAGACCGAGGACAGGGTCCTACGAGCAGTACTTC. Translation: CASRPRTGSYEQYF.

This clonotype has a handful of counts. This rearrangement joins TRBV6-5 to TRBJ1-2, with D perhaps TRBD1 (5 bases). V lost 2 bases and J 8 bases, leaving 12 bases between the germline ends. The CDR3 is 13 residues long. The V gene's germline CDR1 is MNHEY and CDR2 SVGAGI. CDR3 sequence reads: CASSYRGHDGYTF. The CDR3, as DNA: TGTGCCAGCAGTTACAGGGGTCATGACGGCTACACCTTC.